This TCR beta chain was recovered during a study of blood T cells in healthy people across ages. There are a few counts of this clonotype. Looked up from germline, CDR1 is SGHTA and CDR2 is FQGNSA. J gave up 6 bases and V 5 bases, and 10 bases lay outside the gene matches. This CDR3 has 16 amino acids. The second PCR ran about 6 to 11 cycles with a sample-barcoded 5' primer and J-beta primers. From the 5' RACE reads, TCRdb called clonotypes with MiXCR, one entry per CDR3 protein. The sample holds about 1.8 million distinct CDR3 sequences, 49% seen once. Each sample used at least 6.5 million PBMCs. Sequenced: blood. This TCR was sampled from a middle-aged woman in good health. This chain joins TRBV7-2 and TRBJ1-1, with 12 bases matching TRBD1. For the CDR3, the DNA is TGTGCCAGCAGCCCCGGGACAGGGGGCTCCATAGCTGAAGCTTTCTTT. Translation: CASSPGTGGSIAEAFF.